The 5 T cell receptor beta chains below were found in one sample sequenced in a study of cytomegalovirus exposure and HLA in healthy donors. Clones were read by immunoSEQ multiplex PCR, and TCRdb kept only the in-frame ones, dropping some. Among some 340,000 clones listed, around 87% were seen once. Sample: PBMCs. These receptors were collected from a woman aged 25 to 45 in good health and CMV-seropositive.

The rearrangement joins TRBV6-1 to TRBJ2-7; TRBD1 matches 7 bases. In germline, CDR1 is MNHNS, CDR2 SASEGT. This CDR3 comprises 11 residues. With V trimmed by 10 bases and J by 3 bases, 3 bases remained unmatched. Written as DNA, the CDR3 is TGTGCCATCGACAGGGTCTACGAGCAGTACTTC. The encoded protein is CAIDRVYEQYF.

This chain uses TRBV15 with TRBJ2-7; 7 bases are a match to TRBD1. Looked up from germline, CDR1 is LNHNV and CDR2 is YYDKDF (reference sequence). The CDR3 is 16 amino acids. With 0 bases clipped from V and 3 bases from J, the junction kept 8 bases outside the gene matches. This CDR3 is CATSRDTTGVSYEQYF. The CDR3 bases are TGTGCCACCAGCAGAGATACTACAGGGGTCAGCTACGAGCAGTACTTC.

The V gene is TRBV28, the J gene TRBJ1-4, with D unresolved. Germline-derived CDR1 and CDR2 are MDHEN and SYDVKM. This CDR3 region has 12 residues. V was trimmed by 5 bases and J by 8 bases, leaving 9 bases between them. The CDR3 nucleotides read TGTGCCAGCAGTACCAGCCTAGAAAAACTGTTTTTT. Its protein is CASSTSLEKLFF.

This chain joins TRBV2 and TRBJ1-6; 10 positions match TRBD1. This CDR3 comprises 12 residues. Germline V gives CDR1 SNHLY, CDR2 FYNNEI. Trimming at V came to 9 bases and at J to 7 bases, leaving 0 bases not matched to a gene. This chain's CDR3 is CARTGGNSPLHF. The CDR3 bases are TGTGCCAGGACAGGGGGCAATTCACCCCTCCACTTT.

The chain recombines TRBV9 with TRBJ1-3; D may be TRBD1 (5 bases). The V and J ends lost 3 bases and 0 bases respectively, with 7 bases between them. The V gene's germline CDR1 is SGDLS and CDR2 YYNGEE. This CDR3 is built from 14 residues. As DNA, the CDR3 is TGTGCCAGCAGCGATGGGACCTCTGGAAACACCATATATTTT. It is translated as CASSDGTSGNTIYF.